The clone carrying this T cell receptor beta chain was counted many times. These data belong to a study of CD8 T cells in ankylosing spondylitis. Making the TCR beta libraries involved quantitative 5'-RACE with molecular barcodes. MiXCR, applied by TCRdb to the 5' RACE reads, yields one record per CDR3 protein. This table has about 240,000 distinct CDR3 sequences, roughly 8.6% appearing once. V gave up 6 bases and J gave up 1 base, with 7 bases separating them. This CDR3 contains 13 residues. The germline V gene encodes CDR1 SGHRS and CDR2 YFSETQ. The receptor comes from a male donor with ankylosing spondylitis or in good health (not recorded which). The chain employs TRBV5-1 and TRBJ2-2; D unresolved. The sequencing sample was made of blood, either unsorted or a sorted T cell fraction (not recorded which). The CDR3 bases are TGCGCCAGCATCCAGGAGAACACCGGGGAGCTGTTTTTT. Amino acid sequence: CASIQENTGELFF.